The clone carrying this TCR beta chain was picked up many times. Its antigen is unidentified. The authors prepared the TCRbeta library with unique molecular identifiers. A single record per CDR3 protein comes from TCRdb applying MiXCR to the PCR reads. The table lists under 300,000 distinct CDR3 sequences, under 14% of them singletons, with about a quarter in the top ten. The source of the sample is a study of T-cell reconstitution after alpha-beta-depleted transplantation in children. The CDR3 runs 16 residues. The V end was cut by 0 bases, the J end by 0 bases, with 9 bases between. The germline CDR1 and CDR2 sequences are MNHEY and SVGEGT. Whole-study findings and limits: Surviving recipient cells, namely T cells and thymic progenitors, were the source of high day-60 TCRbeta diversity in some patients. Newly produced T cells mostly accounted for T-cell counts and diversity one year post-transplant. Several hundred expanded graft clones reportedly were the source of alpha-beta T cells about two months after transplant.

This sample comprised peripheral blood, obtained 180 days after TCRalphabeta/CD19-depleted stem cell transplant. This receptor was taken from a male patient aged 2-15 years who had a stem cell transplant for chronic granulomatous disease, so the T cells may come from the graft donor. The chain carries TRBV6-2 or TRBV6-3 and TRBJ2-1, with D perhaps being TRBD1 or TRBD2 (5 bases each). CDR3 nucleotides: TGTGCCAGCAGTTACTCCGGGGACCTCTCCTACAATGAGCAGTTCTTC. Protein: CASSYSGDLSYNEQFF.